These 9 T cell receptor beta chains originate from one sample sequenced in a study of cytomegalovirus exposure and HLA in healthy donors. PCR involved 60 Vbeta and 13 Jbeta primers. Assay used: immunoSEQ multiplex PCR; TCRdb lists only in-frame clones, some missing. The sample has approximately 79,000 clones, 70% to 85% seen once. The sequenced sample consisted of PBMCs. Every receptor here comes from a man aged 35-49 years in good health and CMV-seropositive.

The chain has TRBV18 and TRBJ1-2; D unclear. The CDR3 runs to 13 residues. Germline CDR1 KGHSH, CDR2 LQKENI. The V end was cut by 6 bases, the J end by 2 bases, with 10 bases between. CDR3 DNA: TGTGCCAGCTCCCCCACAGAAAACTATGGCTACACCTTC. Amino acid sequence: CASSPTENYGYTF.

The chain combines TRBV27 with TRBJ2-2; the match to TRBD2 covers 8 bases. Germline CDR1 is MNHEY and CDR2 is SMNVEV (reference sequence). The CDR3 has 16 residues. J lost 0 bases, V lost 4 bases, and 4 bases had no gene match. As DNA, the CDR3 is TGTGCCAGCAGTTCCGCACTAGCGGCGAACACCGGGGAGCTGTTTTTT. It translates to CASSSALAANTGELFF.

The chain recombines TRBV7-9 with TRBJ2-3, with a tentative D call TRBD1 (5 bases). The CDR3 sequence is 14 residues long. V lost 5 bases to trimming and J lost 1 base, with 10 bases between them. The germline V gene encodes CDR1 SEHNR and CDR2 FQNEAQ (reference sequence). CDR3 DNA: TGTGCCAGCAGCCACAGGACCCGCACAGATACGCAGTATTTT. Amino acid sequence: CASSHRTRTDTQYF.

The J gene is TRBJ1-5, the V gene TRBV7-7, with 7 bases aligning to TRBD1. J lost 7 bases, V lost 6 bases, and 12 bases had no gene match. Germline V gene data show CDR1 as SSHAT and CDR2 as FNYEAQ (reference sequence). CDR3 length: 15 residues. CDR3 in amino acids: CASRPDRAPYQPQHF. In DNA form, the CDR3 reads TGTGCCAGCAGGCCTGACAGGGCGCCCTACCAGCCCCAGCATTTT.

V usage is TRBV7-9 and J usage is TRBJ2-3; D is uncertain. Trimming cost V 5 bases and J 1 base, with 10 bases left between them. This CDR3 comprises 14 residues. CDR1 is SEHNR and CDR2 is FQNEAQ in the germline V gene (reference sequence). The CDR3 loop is CASSVGYGTDTQYF. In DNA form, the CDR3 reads TGTGCCAGCAGCGTCGGGTACGGCACAGATACGCAGTATTTT.

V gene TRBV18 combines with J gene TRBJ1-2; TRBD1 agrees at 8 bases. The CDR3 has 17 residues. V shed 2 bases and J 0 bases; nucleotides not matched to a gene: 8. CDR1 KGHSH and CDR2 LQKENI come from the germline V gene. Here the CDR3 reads CASSPSGGQAANYGYTF. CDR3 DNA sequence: TGTGCCAGCTCACCATCAGGGGGACAGGCGGCTAACTATGGCTACACCTTC.

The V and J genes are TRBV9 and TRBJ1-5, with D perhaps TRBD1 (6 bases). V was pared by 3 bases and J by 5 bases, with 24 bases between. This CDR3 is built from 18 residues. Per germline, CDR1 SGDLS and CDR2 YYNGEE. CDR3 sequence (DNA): TGTGCCAGCAGCGCCACCGAGGCAGGGTCAGGGGCATATCAGCCCCAGCATTTT. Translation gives CASSATEAGSGAYQPQHF.

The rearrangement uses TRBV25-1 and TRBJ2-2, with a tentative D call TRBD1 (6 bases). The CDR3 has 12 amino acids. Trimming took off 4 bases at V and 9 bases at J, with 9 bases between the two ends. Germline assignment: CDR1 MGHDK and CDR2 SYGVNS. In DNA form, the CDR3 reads TGTGCCAGCAGTGCTCAGGGGCGGGAGCTGTTTTTT. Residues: CASSAQGRELFF.

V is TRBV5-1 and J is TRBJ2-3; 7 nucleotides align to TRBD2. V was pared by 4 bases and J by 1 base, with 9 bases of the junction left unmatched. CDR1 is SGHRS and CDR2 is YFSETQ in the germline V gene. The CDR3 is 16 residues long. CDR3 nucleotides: TGCGCCAGCAGCCCTCAGCGGGGTGGGGGCACAGATACGCAGTATTTT. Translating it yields CASSPQRGGGTDTQYF.